The T cell receptor (beta chain) described here comes from a study of T cell repertoires in cytomegalovirus infection. As for the study in general: CMV epitopes in the study were HLA-C-restricted (recently identified) and HLA-B-restricted (well studied). Through public TCR beta signatures, both CMV infection and matching HLA type were indicated.

TCRdb processed the reads anew with MiXCR; each CDR3 protein has one entry. The top ten clones hold 15% to 20% of a sample with about half a million distinct CDR3 sequences, about 33% of them seen once. In its sample, this clonotype was seen once. The antigen remains undetermined. Overall study findings and caveats: Based on cumulative public TCR beta family frequency, carriers of CMV plus the relevant HLA were identified. Across the ex vivo response, the dominant clonotypes were HLA-C-restricted CMV-specific TCR beta clonotypes.

Germline V lookup: CDR1 DFQATT, CDR2 SNEGSKA (reference sequence). The V and J ends lost 5 bases and 2 bases respectively, with 7 bases between them. This CDR3 comprises 12 residues. The chain recombines TRBV20-1 with TRBJ1-3; D remains unclear. The sequences come from cultured PBMCs, collected from culture after CMV antigen stimulation. The source is a human donor in good health (CMV status not recorded). Some clones in this sample may be carry-over from other donors' samples. The CDR3 bases are TGCAGTGCTCCCACTCCTGGAAACACCATATATTTT. This gives the protein CSAPTPGNTIYF.